This T cell receptor (beta chain) was documented in a study of T cells in Graves' hyperthyroidism and ophthalmopathy. This clonotype was counted at least ten times. With a duration under 2 months, the hyperthyroidism was newly diagnosed in patients aged 18 to 65. Fresh peripheral blood, around 9.5 ml, yielded the PBMCs. RNA transcripts were the template for amplifying TCR beta CDR3 regions. TCR CDR3 underwent first-round RT-PCR with the HTBI primer set. TCRdb used MiXCR to reprocess the multiplex PCR reads, holding one entry per CDR3 protein. There are 160,000 or so distinct CDR3 sequences in the sample; about 9.4% occur only once, and around 20% lies in the top ten. This CDR3 region has 14 residues. Trimming shortened V by 1 base and J by 4 bases, and 9 bases separated the two germline ends. Germline assignment: CDR1 SGHTA and CDR2 FQGNSA.

The rearrangement uses TRBV7-2 and TRBJ2-3, with a possible D match to TRBD1 (5 bases). The TCR comes from a woman between 18 and 30 years old with Graves' hyperthyroidism that later progressed to Graves' ophthalmopathy. Sequenced: blood. CDR3 sequence: CASSLVSGSDTQYF. The CDR3 DNA sequence: TGTGCCAGCAGCTTAGTTTCAGGGTCAGATACGCAGTATTTT.